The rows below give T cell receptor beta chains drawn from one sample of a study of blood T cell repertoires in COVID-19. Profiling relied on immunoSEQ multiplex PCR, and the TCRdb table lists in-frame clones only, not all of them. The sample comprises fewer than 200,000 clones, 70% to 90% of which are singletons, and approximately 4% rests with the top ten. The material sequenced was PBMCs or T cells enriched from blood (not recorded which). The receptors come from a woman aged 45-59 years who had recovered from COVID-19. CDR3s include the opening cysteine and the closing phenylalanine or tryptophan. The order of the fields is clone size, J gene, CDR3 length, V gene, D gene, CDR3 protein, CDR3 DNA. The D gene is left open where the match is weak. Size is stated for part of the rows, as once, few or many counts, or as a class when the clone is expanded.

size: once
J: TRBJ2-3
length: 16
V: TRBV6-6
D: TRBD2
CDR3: CASSRGTSPVTDTQYF
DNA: TGTGCCAGCAGTCGCGGGACTAGCCCGGTGACGGATACGCAGTATTTT

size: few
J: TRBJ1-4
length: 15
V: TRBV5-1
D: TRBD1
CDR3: CASSPGQGANEKLFF
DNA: TGCGCCAGCAGCCCGGGACAGGGGGCTAATGAAAAACTGTTTTTT

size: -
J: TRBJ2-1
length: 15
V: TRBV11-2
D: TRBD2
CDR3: CASSLALAGVNEQFF
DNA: TGTGCCAGCAGCTTAGCGCTAGCGGGAGTCAATGAGCAGTTCTTC

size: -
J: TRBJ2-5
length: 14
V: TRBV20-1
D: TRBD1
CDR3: CSASRTGDMETQYF
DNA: TGCAGTGCTAGTAGGACAGGGGATATGGAGACCCAGTACTTC

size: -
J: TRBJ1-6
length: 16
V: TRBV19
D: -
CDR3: CASSIGTETYNSPLHF
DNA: TGTGCCAGTAGTATTGGAACGGAGACCTATAATTCACCCCTCCACTTT

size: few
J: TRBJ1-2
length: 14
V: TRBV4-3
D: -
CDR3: CASSQEPGNYGYTF
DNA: TGCGCCAGCAGCCAAGAGCCCGGGAACTATGGCTACACCTTC

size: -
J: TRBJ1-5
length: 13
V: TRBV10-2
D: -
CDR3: CASSEAPGQPQHF
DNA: TGCGCCAGCAGTGAGGCGCCGGGGCAGCCCCAGCATTTT

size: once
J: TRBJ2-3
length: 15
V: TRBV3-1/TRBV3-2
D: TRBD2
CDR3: CASSPSGSSQDTQYF
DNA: TGTGCCAGCAGCCCGAGCGGGAGCAGTCAAGATACGCAGTATTTT

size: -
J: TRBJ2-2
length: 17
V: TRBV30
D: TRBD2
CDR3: CAWSELAGGALSGELFF
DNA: TGTGCCTGGAGTGAGCTAGCGGGGGGCGCGCTGTCCGGGGAGCTGTTTTTT

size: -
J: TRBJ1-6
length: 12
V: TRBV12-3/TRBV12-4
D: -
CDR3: CASSLRESPLHF
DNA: TGTGCCAGCAGTTTACGGGAGTCACCCCTCCACTTT

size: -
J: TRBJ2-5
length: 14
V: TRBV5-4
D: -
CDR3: CASSFSSGGETQYF
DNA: TGTGCCAGCAGCTTCTCATCGGGGGGCGAGACCCAGTACTTC

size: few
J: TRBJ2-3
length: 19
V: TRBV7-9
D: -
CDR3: CASSHGGFGDRPSTDTQYF
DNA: TGTGCCAGCAGCCACGGGGGCTTTGGGGACAGACCTAGCACAGATACGCAGTATTTT

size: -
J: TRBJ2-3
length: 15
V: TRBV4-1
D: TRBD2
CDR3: CASSQAGGAEDTQYF
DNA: TGCGCCAGCAGCCAAGCCGGGGGGGCAGAGGATACGCAGTATTTT

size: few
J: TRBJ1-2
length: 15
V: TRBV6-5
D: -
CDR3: CASSSPRAGNYGYTF
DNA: TGTGCCAGCAGTTCCCCCCGGGCAGGGAACTATGGCTACACCTTC

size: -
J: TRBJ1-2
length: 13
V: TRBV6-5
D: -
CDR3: CASTRQTNYGYTF
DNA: TGTGCCAGCACAAGACAGACTAACTATGGCTACACCTTC

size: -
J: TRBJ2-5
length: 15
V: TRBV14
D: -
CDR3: CASSQMGPAGETQYF
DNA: TGTGCCAGCAGCCAAATGGGACCAGCGGGAGAGACCCAGTACTTC

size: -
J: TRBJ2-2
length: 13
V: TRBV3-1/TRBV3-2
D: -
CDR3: CASSQGGAGELFF
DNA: TGTGCCAGCAGCCAAGGGGGGGCCGGGGAGCTGTTTTTT

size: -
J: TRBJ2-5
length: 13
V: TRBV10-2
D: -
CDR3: CASTGQAQETQYF
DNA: TGCGCCAGCACAGGTCAGGCCCAAGAGACCCAGTACTTC

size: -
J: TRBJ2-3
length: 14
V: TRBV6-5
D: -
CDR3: CASSYYALADTQYF
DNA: TGTGCCAGCAGTTACTACGCTTTAGCAGATACGCAGTATTTT

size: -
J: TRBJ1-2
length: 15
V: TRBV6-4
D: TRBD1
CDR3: CASSPRGQGWNGYTF
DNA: TGTGCCAGCAGTCCTCGGGGACAGGGTTGGAATGGCTACACCTTC

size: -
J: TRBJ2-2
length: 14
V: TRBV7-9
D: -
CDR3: CASSLVRGTGELFF
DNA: TGTGCCAGCAGCTTAGTAAGGGGCACCGGGGAGCTGTTTTTT

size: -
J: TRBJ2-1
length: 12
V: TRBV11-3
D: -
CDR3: CASSSGGNEQFF
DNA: TGTGCCAGCAGCTCGGGTGGGAATGAGCAGTTCTTC

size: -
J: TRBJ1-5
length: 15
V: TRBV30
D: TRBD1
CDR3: CAWTYHQGGNQPQHF
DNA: TGTGCCTGGACCTACCACCAGGGGGGCAATCAGCCCCAGCATTTT

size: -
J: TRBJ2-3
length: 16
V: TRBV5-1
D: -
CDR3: CASSLMGAGSPDTQYF
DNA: TGCGCCAGCAGCTTGATGGGGGCTGGTTCCCCAGATACGCAGTATTTT

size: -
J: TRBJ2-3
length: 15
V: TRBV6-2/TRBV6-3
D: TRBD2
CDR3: CASSYQAGITDTQYF
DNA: TGTGCCAGCAGTTACCAAGCGGGGATCACAGATACGCAGTATTTT

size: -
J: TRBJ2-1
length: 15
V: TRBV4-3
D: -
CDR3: CASSQDMQVWDEQFF
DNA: TGCGCCAGCAGCCAAGATATGCAGGTCTGGGATGAGCAGTTCTTC